Sequencing of this T cell receptor (beta chain) was carried out in a study of T cell changes during pregnancy in multiple sclerosis. Germline assignment: CDR1 SGHVS and CDR2 FNYEAQ. The CDR3 spans 15 residues. V dropped 3 bases and J dropped 0 bases, with 9 bases sitting between them. Profiled with immunoSEQ multiplex PCR; TCRdb holds only in-frame clones, not every one. This sample has approximately 130,000 clones, with around 97% found just once. The sequencing here drew on peripheral blood, taken after pregnancy. The sequence was collected from a female donor with multiple sclerosis, enrolled in a pregnancy study. The chain recombines TRBV7-6 with TRBJ2-1, with a weak D call TRBD1 (5 bases). CDR3 nucleotides: TGTGCCAGCAGCTTCAGGGATAGCTCCTACAATGAGCAGTTCTTC. Encoded protein: CASSFRDSSYNEQFF. Full variable domain (rest looked up from reference TRBV7-6 and TRBJ2-1): GAGVSQSPRYKVTKRGQDVALRCDPISGHVSLYWYRQALGQGPEFLTYFNYEAQQDKSGLPNDRFSAERPEGSISTLTIQRTEQRDSAMYRCASSFRDSSYNEQFFGPGTRLTVL.